A selection of T cell receptor beta chains follows, all from one sample in a study of blood T cells in healthy people across ages. Each CDR3 protein is one row after TCRdb ran MiXCR on the 5' RACE reads. The sample holds more than 800,000 distinct CDR3 sequences, 29% seen once. The material sequenced was blood. Receptors were obtained from a woman older than 75 in good health. Each CDR3 is given with its conserved first and last residue. A D gene is named only where the DNA matches it firmly. Clone size is stated in some rows and not others, as once, few, many or a class when expanded.

clone_size,v_call,j_call,d_call,cdr3_aa,cdr3_nt
-,TRBV7-2,TRBJ1-1,-,CASSWGGAKNTEAFF,TGTGCCAGCAGCTGGGGGGGGGCAAAGAACACTGAAGCTTTCTTT
-,TRBV5-1,TRBJ2-1,TRBD1,CASSWGQDYNEQFF,TGCGCCAGCAGCTGGGGACAGGACTACAATGAGCAGTTCTTC
-,TRBV7-2,TRBJ1-2,-,CASSFKGMIDYGYTF,TGTGCCAGCAGCTTTAAGGGTATGATCGACTATGGCTACACCTTC
-,TRBV18,TRBJ1-4,-,CAGSPPGAVFLEKLFF,TGTGCCGGCTCACCCCCTGGGGCAGTTTTTCTCGAAAAACTGTTTTTT
-,TRBV5-1,TRBJ1-5,-,CASSLGSNRPQHF,TGCGCCAGCAGCTTGGGCAGCAATCGGCCCCAGCATTTT
many,TRBV6-1,TRBJ1-2,TRBD1,CASRLGQLDGYTF,TGTGCCAGCAGACTGGGACAGCTCGATGGCTACACCTTC
many,TRBV7-9,TRBJ2-7,-,CASSWGPIAYEQYF,TGTGCCAGCAGCTGGGGCCCAATTGCCTACGAGCAGTACTTC
many,TRBV7-6,TRBJ1-1,TRBD1,CASSSRLRGVNTEAFF,TGTGCCAGCAGCTCTCGCCTCAGGGGGGTGAACACTGAAGCTTTCTTT
-,TRBV28,TRBJ2-2,-,CASRGGATGELFF,TGTGCCAGCAGGGGGGGGGCTACCGGGGAGCTGTTTTTT
-,TRBV2,TRBJ2-1,-,CASRWRVGNEQFF,TGTGCCAGCAGGTGGAGGGTCGGCAATGAGCAGTTCTTC
many,TRBV14,TRBJ2-5,-,CASAGGRQGWETQYF,TGTGCCAGCGCCGGCGGGAGACAGGGATGGGAGACCCAGTACTTC
many,TRBV6-5,TRBJ2-3,TRBD2,CASSYGGGGWSDTQYF,TGTGCCAGCAGTTATGGTGGCGGGGGGTGGTCTGATACGCAGTATTTT
-,TRBV12-3/TRBV12-4,TRBJ1-2,-,CASSLAGAGGYTF,TGTGCCAGCAGTTTGGCGGGGGCGGGTGGCTACACCTTC
-,TRBV18,TRBJ1-2,-,CASYYSGGDGYTF,TGTGCCAGCTATTATTCGGGGGGTGATGGCTACACCTTC
-,TRBV20-1,TRBJ1-2,TRBD1,CSARDPRGPSGYTF,TGCAGTGCTAGAGATCCGAGGGGGCCAAGTGGCTACACCTTC